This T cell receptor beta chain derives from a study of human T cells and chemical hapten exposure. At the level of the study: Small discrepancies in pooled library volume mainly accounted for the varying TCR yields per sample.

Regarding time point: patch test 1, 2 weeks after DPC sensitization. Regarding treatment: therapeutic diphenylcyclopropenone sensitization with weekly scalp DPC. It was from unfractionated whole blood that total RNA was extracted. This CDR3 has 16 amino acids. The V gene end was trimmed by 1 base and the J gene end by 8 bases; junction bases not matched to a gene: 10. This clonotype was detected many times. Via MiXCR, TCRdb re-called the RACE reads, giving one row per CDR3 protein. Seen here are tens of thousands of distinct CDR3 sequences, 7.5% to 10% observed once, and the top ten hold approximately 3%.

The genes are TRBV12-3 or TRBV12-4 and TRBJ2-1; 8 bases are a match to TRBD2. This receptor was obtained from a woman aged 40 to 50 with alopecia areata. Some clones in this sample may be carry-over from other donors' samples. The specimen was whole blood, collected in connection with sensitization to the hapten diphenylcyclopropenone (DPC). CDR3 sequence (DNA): TGTGCCAGCAGTTTAGATTCCGGGGGGGGTAGGGATGAGCAGTTCTTC. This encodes CASSLDSGGGRDEQFF.